In its sample, the clone carrying this T cell receptor (beta chain) was seen a few times. TCRdb reprocessed the RT-PCR reads with MiXCR, giving one entry per CDR3 protein. The sample lists roughly 960,000 distinct CDR3 sequences; more than 15% were seen once. The entry originates in a study of patients and donors after allogeneic stem cell transplantation. Trimming at V came to 4 bases and at J to 4 bases, leaving 10 bases not matched to a gene. Germline CDR1 reads SGHDT; CDR2 reads YYEEEE. This CDR3 region has 16 residues. The V and J genes are TRBV5-6 and TRBJ2-5, with TRBD2 identical over 10 bases. This clonotype originated in a human donor who was either an allogeneic HSCT recipient or a stem cell or donor lymphocyte infusion donor (not recorded which). It is not recorded whose cells these are; they may come from a transplant donor. The sample comprised blood, either unsorted or a sorted T cell fraction (not recorded which). CDR3 region: CASSPQVAGGLETQYF. CDR3 DNA: TGTGCCAGCAGCCCTCAAGTAGCGGGGGGACTAGAGACCCAGTACTTC.